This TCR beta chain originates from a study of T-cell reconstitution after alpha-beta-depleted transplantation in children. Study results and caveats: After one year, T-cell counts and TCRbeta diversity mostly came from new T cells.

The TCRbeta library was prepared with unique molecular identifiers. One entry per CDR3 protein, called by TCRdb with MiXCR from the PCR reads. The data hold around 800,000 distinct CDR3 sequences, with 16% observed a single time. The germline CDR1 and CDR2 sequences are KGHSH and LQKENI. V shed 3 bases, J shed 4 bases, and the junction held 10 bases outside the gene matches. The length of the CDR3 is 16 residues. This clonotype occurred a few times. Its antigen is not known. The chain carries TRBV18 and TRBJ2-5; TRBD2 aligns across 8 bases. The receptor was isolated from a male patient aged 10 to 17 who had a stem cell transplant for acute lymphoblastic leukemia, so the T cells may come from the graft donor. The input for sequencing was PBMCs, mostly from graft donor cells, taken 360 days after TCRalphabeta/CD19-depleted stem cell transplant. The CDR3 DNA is TGTGCCAGCTCACCCCCTACGATGGCGGGAGGAGAGACCCAGTACTTC. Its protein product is CASSPPTMAGGETQYF.